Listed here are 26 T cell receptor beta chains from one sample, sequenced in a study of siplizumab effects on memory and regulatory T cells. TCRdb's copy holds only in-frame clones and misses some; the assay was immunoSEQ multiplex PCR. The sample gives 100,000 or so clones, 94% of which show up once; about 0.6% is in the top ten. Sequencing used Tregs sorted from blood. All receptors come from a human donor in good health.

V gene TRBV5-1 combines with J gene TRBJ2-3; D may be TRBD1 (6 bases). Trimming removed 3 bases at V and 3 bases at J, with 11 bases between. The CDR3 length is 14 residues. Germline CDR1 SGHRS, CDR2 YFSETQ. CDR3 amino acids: CASSWGTSTDTQYF. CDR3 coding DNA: TGCGCCAGCAGCTGGGGGACAAGTACAGATACGCAGTATTTT.

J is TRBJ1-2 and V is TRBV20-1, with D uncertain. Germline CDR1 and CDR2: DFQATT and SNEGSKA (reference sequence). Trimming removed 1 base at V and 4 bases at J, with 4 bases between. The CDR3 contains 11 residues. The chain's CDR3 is CSARGVYGYTF. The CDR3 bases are TGCAGTGCTAGAGGGGTCTATGGCTACACCTTC.

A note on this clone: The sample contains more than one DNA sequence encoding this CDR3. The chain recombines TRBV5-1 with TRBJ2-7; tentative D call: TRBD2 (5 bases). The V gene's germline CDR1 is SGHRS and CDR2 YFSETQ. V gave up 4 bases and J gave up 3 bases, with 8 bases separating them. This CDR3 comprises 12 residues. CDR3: CASSREGYEQYF. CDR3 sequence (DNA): TGCGCCAGCAGCCGGGAAGGCTACGAGCAGTACTTC. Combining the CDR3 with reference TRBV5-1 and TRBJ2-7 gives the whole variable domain KAGVTQTPRYLIKTRGQQVTLSCSPISGHRSVSWYQQTPGQGLQFLFEYFSETQRNKGNFPGRFSGRQFSNSRSEMNVSTLELGDSALYLCASSREGYEQYFGPGTRLTVT.

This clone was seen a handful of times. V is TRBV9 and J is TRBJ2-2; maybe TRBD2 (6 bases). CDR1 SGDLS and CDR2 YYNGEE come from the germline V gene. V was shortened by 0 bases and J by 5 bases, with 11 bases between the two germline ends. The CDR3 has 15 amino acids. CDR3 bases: TGTGCCAGCAGCGTAGGGCCCCGGGGGACCGGGGAGCTGTTTTTT. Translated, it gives CASSVGPRGTGELFF. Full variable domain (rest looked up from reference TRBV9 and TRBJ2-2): DSGVTQTPKHLITATGQRVTLRCSPRSGDLSVYWYQQSLDQGLQFLIQYYNGEERAKGNILERFSAQQFPDLHSELNLSSLELGDSALYFCASSVGPRGTGELFFGEGSRLTVL.

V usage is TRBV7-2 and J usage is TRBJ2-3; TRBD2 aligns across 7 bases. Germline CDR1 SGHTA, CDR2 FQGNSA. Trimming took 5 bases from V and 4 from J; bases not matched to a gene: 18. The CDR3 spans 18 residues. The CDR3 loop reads CASSRGVGGGRGPDTQYF. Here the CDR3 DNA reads TGTGCCAGCAGCCGGGGTGTCGGGGGAGGGAGGGGACCAGATACGCAGTATTTT.

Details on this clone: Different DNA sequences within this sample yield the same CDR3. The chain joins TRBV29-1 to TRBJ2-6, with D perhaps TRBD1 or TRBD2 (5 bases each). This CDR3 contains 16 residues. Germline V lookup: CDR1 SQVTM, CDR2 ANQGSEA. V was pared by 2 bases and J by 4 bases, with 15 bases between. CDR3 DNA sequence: TGCAGCGTTGAATTGAGGGGTTTTAGGGGGGCCAACGTCCTGACTTTC. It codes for CSVELRGFRGANVLTF.

Here the CDR3 reads CASRSRGGNEKLFF. The CDR3 DNA is TGTGCCAGTCGATCCAGGGGTGGGAATGAAAAACTGTTTTTT. The chain combines TRBV19 with TRBJ1-4; D might be TRBD1 (6 bases). The V end lost 8 bases, the J end lost 5 bases, and 15 bases lay between the germline ends. CDR1 is LNHDA, CDR2 SQIVND, per germline (reference sequence). The CDR3 totals 14 residues.

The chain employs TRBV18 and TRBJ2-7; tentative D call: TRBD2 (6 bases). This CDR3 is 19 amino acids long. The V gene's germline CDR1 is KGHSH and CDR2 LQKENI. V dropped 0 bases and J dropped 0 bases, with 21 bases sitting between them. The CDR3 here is CASSPPQLVGGVPSYEQYF. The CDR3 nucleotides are TGTGCCAGCTCACCACCGCAGCTAGTGGGCGGGGTTCCCTCCTACGAGCAGTACTTC.

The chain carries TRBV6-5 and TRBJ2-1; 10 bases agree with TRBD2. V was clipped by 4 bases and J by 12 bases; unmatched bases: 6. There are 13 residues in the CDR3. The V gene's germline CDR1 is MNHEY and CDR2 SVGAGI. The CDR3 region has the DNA TGTGCCAGCAGTTTACTAGCGGGGCGGGGGCAGTTCTTC. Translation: CASSLLAGRGQFF.

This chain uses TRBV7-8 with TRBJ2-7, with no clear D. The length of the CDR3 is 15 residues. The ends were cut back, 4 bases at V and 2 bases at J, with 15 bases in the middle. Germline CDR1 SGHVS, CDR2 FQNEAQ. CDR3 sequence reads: CASSSSWPTTYEQYF. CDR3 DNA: TGTGCCAGCAGCTCCTCCTGGCCAACTACCTACGAGCAGTACTTC.

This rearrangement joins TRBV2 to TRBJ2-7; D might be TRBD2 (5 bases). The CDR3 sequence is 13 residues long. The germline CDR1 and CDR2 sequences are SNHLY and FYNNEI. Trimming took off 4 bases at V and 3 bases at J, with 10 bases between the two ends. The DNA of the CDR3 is TGTGCCAGCAGTGGAGCGGTTTTCTACGAGCAGTACTTC. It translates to CASSGAVFYEQYF. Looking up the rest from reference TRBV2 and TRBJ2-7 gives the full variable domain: EPEVTQTPSHQVTQMGQEVILRCVPISNHLYFYWYRQILGQKVEFLVSFYNNEISEKSEIFDDQFSVERPDGSNFTLKIRSTKLEDSAMYFCASSGAVFYEQYFGPGTRLTVT.

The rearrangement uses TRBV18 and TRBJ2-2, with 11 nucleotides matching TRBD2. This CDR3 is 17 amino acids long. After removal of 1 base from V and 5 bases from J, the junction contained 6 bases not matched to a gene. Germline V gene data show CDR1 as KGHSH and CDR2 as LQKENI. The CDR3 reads CASSPRSGRAYTGELFF. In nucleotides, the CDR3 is TGTGCCAGCTCACCACGTAGCGGGAGGGCCTATACCGGGGAGCTGTTTTTT. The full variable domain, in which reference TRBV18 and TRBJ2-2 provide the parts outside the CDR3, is NAGVMQNPRHLVRRRGQEARLRCSPMKGHSHVYWYRQLPEEGLKFMVYLQKENIIDESGMPKERFSAEFPKEGPSILRIQQVVRGDSAAYFCASSPRSGRAYTGELFFGEGSRLTVL.

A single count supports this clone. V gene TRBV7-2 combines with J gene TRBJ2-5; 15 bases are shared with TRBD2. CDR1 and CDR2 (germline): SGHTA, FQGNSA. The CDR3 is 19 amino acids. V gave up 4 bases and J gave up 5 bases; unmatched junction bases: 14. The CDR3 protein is CASSYGLAGGPRGPETQYF. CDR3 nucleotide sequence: TGTGCCAGCAGCTACGGACTAGCGGGAGGGCCTCGGGGACCTGAGACCCAGTACTTC.

The CDR3 DNA reads TGTGCCAGCAGCTTGGGACGACTCCAGAACTATGGCTACACCTTC. It encodes CASSLGRLQNYGYTF. V usage is TRBV5-4 and J usage is TRBJ1-2, with D uncertain. Trimming took 0 bases from V and 2 from J, leaving 11 bases between them. The CDR3 is made up of 15 amino acids. Per the germline V gene, CDR1 is SGHNT and CDR2 is YYREEE (reference sequence). The full variable domain, in which reference TRBV5-4 and TRBJ1-2 provide the parts outside the CDR3, is ETGVTQSPTHLIKTRGQQVTLRCSSQSGHNTVSWYQQALGQGPQFIFQYYREEENGRGNFPPRFSGLQFPNYSSELNVNALELDDSALYLCASSLGRLQNYGYTFGSGTRLTVV.

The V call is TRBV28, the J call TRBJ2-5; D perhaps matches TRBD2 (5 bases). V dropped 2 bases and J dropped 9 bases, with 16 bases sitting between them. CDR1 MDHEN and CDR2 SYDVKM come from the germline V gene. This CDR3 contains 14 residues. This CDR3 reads CASSLHVPPRAQYF. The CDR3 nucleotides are TGTGCCAGCAGTTTACACGTCCCGCCGAGGGCCCAGTACTTC.

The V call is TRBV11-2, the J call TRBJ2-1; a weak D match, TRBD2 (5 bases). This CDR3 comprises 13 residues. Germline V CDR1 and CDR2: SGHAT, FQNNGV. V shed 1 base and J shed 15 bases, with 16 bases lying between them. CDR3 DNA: TGTGCCAGCAGCTTAGGGACTCGAACACCCCCGTTCTTC. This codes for CASSLGTRTPPFF.

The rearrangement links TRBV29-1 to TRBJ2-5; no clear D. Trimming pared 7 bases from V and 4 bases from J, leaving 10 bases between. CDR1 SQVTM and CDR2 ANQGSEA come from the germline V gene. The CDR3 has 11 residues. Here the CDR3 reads CSAGQTETQYF. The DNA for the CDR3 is TGCAGCGCTGGCCAAACAGAGACCCAGTACTTC.

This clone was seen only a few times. The CDR3 region is CASSPGHSYEQYF. CDR3 coding DNA: TGTGCCAGCAGTCCCGGACACTCTTACGAGCAGTACTTC. The chain recombines TRBV2 with TRBJ2-7, with D maybe TRBD1 (5 bases). The CDR3 is 13 residues long. Germline-derived CDR1 and CDR2 are SNHLY and FYNNEI. The ends were cut back, 5 bases at V and 4 bases at J, with 12 bases in the middle.

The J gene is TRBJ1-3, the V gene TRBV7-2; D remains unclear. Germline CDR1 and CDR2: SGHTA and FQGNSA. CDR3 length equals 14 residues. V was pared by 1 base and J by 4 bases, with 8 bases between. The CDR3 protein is CASSLGARGNTIYF. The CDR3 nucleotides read TGTGCCAGCAGCTTAGGGGCCAGAGGAAACACCATATATTTT.

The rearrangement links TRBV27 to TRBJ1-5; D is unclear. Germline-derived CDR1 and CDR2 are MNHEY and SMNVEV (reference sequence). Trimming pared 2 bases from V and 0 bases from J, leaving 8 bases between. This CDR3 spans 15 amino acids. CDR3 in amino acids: CASSLGGNSNQPQHF. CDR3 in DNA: TGTGCCAGCAGTTTAGGAGGCAATAGCAATCAGCCCCAGCATTTT.

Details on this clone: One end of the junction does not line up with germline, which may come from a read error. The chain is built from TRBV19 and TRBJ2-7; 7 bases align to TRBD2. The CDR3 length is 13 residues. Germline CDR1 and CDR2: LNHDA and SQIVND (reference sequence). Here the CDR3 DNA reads TGTGCCAGTCACTCCGGCGGGAGTGGCGAGCAGCACTTC. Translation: CASHSGGSGEQHF.

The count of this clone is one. This CDR3 is CASSLDGLYNEQFF. The CDR3 bases are TGCGCCAGCAGCTTGGATGGGCTCTACAATGAGCAGTTCTTC. This chain connects TRBV5-1 to TRBJ2-1; no definite D call. The CDR3 has 14 amino acids. The V and J ends lost 0 bases and 3 bases respectively, with 7 bases between them. Germline V gene data show CDR1 as SGHRS and CDR2 as YFSETQ. The full variable domain, its missing parts supplied by reference TRBV5-1 and TRBJ2-1, is KAGVTQTPRYLIKTRGQQVTLSCSPISGHRSVSWYQQTPGQGLQFLFEYFSETQRNKGNFPGRFSGRQFSNSRSEMNVSTLELGDSALYLCASSLDGLYNEQFFGPGTRLTVL.

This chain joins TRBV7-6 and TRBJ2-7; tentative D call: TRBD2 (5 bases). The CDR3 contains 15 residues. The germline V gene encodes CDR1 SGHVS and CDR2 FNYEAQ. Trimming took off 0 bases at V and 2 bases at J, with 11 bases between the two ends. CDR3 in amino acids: CASSLAGSLPYEQYF. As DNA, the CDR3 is TGTGCCAGCAGCTTAGCGGGGAGCCTCCCCTACGAGCAGTACTTC.

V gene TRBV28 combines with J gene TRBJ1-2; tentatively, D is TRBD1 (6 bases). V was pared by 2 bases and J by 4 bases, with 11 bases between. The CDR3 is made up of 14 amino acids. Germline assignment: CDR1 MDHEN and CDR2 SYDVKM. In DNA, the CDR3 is TGTGCCAGCAGTTTAACCGGCAGGGGCTATGGCTACACCTTC. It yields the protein CASSLTGRGYGYTF.

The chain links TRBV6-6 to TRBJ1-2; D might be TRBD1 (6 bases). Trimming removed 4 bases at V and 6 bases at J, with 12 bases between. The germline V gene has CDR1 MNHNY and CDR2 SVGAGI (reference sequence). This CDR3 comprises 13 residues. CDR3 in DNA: TGTGCCAGCAGTTCGACAGGCATCCATGGCTACACCTTC. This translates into CASSSTGIHGYTF.

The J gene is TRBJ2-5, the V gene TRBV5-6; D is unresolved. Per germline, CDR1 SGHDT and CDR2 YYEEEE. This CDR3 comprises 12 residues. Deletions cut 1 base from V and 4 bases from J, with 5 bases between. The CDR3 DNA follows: TGTGCCAGCAGCTTGCTGGGAGAGACCCAGTACTTC. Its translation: CASSLLGETQYF.